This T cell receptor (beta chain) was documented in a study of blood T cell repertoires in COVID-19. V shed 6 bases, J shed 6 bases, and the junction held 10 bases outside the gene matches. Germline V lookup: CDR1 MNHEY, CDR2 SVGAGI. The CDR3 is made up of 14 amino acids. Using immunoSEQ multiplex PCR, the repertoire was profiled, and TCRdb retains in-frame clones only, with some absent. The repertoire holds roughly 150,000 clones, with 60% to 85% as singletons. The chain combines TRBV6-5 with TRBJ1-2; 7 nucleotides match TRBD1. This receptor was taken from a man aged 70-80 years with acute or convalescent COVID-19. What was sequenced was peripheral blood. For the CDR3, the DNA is TGTGCCAGCAGCGTCTTGGAGGGGGCGCATGGCTACACCTTC. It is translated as CASSVLEGAHGYTF.